The 12 T cell receptor beta chains below were found in one sample sequenced in a study of blood T cell repertoires in COVID-19. Libraries were prepared by immunoSEQ multiplex PCR; TCRdb keeps only in-frame clonotypes and omits some of them. The sample holds 60,000 to 65,000 clones, roughly 80% seen once. Specimen: peripheral blood. All receptors come from a man in his sixties with COVID-19, enrolled during active disease.

This chain uses TRBV2 with TRBJ2-5; TRBD2 is a possible D gene (6 bases). Trimming took 3 bases from V and 5 from J, leaving 13 bases between them. CDR1 is SNHLY, CDR2 FYNNEI, per germline. CDR3 length: 14 amino acids. In DNA, the CDR3 is TGTGCCAGCAGTGACGGCGCCGGGAGTGAGACCCAGTACTTC. Its protein is CASSDGAGSETQYF.

The V and J genes are TRBV12-3 or TRBV12-4 and TRBJ1-4; 7 bases match TRBD1. V gave up 6 bases and J gave up 7 bases; unmatched junction bases: 5. This CDR3 spans 13 amino acids. The DNA of the CDR3 is TGTGCCAGCAGAAGACAGGGCTGTGAAAAACTGTTTTTT. This gives the protein CASRRQGCEKLFF.

This chain links TRBV24-1 with TRBJ2-7; no firm D call. Germline CDR1 reads KGHDR; CDR2 reads SFDVKD. The CDR3 spans 13 residues. V was shortened by 2 bases and J by 6 bases, with 10 bases between the two germline ends. For the CDR3, the DNA is TGTGCCACCAGTGATTCGTGGAGAAGCGAGCAGTACTTC. Translating it yields CATSDSWRSEQYF.

The chain is built from TRBV7-2 and TRBJ2-1; 7 bases align to TRBD2. Looked up from germline, CDR1 is SGHTA and CDR2 is FQGNSA. V lost 3 bases to trimming and J lost 8 bases; unmatched junction nucleotides: 4. CDR3 size: 13 residues. For the CDR3, the DNA is TGTGCCAGCAGCTTCTGGGGGGGACATGAGCAGTTCTTC. Translation gives CASSFWGGHEQFF. Using reference TRBV7-2 and TRBJ2-1 for the parts outside the CDR3, the full variable domain is GAGVSQSPSNKVTEKGKDVELRCDPISGHTALYWYRQSLGQGLEFLIYFQGNSAPDKSGLPSDRFSAERTGGSVSTLTIQRTQQEDSAVYLCASSFWGGHEQFFGPGTRLTVL.

The chain links TRBV24-1 to TRBJ2-1, with 12 bases lining up with TRBD2. The CDR3 loop spans 16 amino acids. Germline values: CDR1 KGHDR, CDR2 SFDVKD. Trimming at V came to 3 bases and at J to 8 bases, leaving 7 bases not matched to a gene. The CDR3 nucleotides are TGTGCCACCAGTGATCCTAGCGGGGGGGCTCGGGATGAGCAGTTCTTC. Protein: CATSDPSGGARDEQFF.

The J gene is TRBJ2-7, the V gene TRBV21-1; the tabulated D call, TRBD2, remains unverified against the DNA. TRBV21-1 represents a pseudogene. This CDR3 comprises 13 residues. CDR3 nucleotides: TGTGCCAGCAGCAGAGCCTTCGGCTACGAGCAGTACTTC. Translated, it gives CASSRAFGYEQYF.

The chain recombines TRBV5-5 with TRBJ1-2, with D tentatively TRBD1 (6 bases). V shed 0 bases and J shed 4 bases, with 16 bases lying between them. The CDR3 covers 16 residues. The germline V gene has CDR1 SGHKS and CDR2 YYEKEE (reference sequence). Written as DNA, the CDR3 is TGTGCCAGCAGCTTGGCCCCTGGACAGAAACTCTATGGCTACACCTTC. It specifies CASSLAPGQKLYGYTF. Drawing the rest from reference TRBV5-5 and TRBJ1-2, the complete variable domain is DAGVTQSPTHLIKTRGQQVTLRCSPISGHKSVSWYQQVLGQGPQFIFQYYEKEERGRGNFPDRFSARQFPNYSSELNVNALLLGDSALYLCASSLAPGQKLYGYTFGSGTRLTVV.

This clone was observed once. The CDR3 DNA reads TGTGCCAGCAGCCACGGACAGGGGGCCGAGCAGTACTTC. This sequence encodes CASSHGQGAEQYF. The chain links TRBV3-1 (or the pseudogene TRBV3-2) to TRBJ2-7; 11 nucleotides align to TRBD1. This CDR3 spans 13 amino acids. V lost 3 bases to trimming and J lost 6 bases; unmatched junction nucleotides: 1. The germline V gene has CDR1 LGHDT and CDR2 YNNKEL (reference sequence).

The genes are TRBV18 and TRBJ1-3; D perhaps matches TRBD1 (5 bases). V was trimmed by 2 bases and J by 7 bases, leaving 12 bases between them. This CDR3 has 14 residues. Germline-derived CDR1 and CDR2 are KGHSH and LQKENI. The CDR3 region is CASSPGAGLNTIYF. The CDR3 region has the DNA TGTGCCAGCTCACCAGGGGCAGGGTTGAACACCATATATTTT.

This chain links TRBV5-5 with TRBJ2-2, with 7 bases aligning to TRBD2. J lost 1 base, V lost 0 bases, and 0 bases had no gene match. CDR1 and CDR2 from the germline V gene are SGHKS and YYEKEE (reference sequence). The CDR3 has 15 residues. CDR3 amino acids: CASSLGGGNTGELFF. The CDR3 DNA reads TGTGCCAGCAGCTTGGGCGGGGGGAACACCGGGGAGCTGTTTTTT.

CDR3 sequence (DNA): TGTGCCAGCAGCATTGGACTAGCGGGGGAAGAGACCCAGTACTTC. This gives the protein CASSIGLAGEETQYF. The chain joins TRBV7-9 to TRBJ2-5, with 13 positions matching TRBD2. In germline, CDR1 is SEHNR, CDR2 FQNEAQ (reference sequence). After removal of 5 bases from V and 3 bases from J, the junction contained 3 bases not matched to a gene. This CDR3 comprises 15 residues. The full variable domain, its missing parts supplied by reference TRBV7-9 and TRBJ2-5, is DTGVSQNPRHKITKRGQNVTFRCDPISEHNRLYWYRQTLGQGPEFLTYFQNEAQLEKSRLLSDRFSAERPKGSFSTLEIQRTEQGDSAMYLCASSIGLAGEETQYFGPGTRLLVL.

The chain has TRBV2 and TRBJ1-2; 7 bases match TRBD1. The V and J ends lost 5 bases and 3 bases, in that order; junction bases with no gene match: 9. Germline assignment: CDR1 SNHLY and CDR2 FYNNEI. The CDR3 length is 15 residues. CDR3 loop: CASSQPGGSDYGYTF. The CDR3 DNA follows: TGTGCCAGCAGTCAACCAGGGGGTTCGGACTATGGCTACACCTTC.